This TCR beta chain was profiled in a study of CD8 T cells in Susac syndrome. Looked up from germline, CDR1 is MNHNS and CDR2 is SASEGT. V lost 7 bases and J lost 4; bases outside the gene matches: 9. This CDR3 has 15 amino acids. Sequencing of TCR beta was undertaken in CD8+ and CD4+ T cells derived from blood. Random hexamers primed reverse transcription of about 0.5 to 1 ug RNA. One entry per CDR3 protein results from TCRdb running MiXCR on the immunoSEQ multiplex PCR reads. The sample yields about 210,000 distinct CDR3 sequences, roughly 96% seen once. The sample consisted of CD4+ T cells from PBMCs. V and J are TRBV6-1 and TRBJ2-1; 8 positions agree with TRBD1. The TCR originated in a human donor with multiple sclerosis. CDR3 nucleotide sequence: TGTGCCAGCATTCGGCAGGGGGCGATTTACAATGAGCAGTTCTTC. Protein product: CASIRQGAIYNEQFF.